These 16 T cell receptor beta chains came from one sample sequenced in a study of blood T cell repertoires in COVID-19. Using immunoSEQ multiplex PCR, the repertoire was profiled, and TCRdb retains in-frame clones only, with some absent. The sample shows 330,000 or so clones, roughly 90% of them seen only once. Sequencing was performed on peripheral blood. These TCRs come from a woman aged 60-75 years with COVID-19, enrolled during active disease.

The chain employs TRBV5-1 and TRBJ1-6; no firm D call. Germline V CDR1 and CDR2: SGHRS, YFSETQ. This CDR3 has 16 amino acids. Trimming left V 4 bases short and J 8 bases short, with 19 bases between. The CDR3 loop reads CASSDLGRGMYSPLHF. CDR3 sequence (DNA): TGCGCCAGCAGCGACCTTGGGAGAGGAATGTATTCACCCCTCCACTTT.

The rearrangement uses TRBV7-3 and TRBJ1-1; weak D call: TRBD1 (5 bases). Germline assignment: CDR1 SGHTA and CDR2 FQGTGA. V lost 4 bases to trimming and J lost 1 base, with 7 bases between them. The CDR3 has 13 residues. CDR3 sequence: CASSWTPNTEAFF. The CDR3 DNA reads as TGTGCCAGCAGCTGGACACCGAACACTGAAGCTTTCTTT.

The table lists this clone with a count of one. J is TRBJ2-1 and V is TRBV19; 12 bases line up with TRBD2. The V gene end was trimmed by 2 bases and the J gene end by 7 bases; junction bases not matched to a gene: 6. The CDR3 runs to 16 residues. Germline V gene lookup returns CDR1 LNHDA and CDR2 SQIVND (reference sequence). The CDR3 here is CASSIFPSGGENEQFF. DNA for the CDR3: TGTGCCAGTAGTATATTTCCTAGCGGGGGGGAAAATGAGCAGTTCTTC.

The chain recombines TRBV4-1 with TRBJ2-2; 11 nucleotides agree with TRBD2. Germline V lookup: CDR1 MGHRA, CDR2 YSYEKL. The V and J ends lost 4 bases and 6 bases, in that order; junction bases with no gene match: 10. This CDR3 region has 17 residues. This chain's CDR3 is CASSPYLAGGPPGELFF. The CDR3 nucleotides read TGCGCCAGCAGCCCCTACCTAGCGGGGGGCCCTCCCGGGGAGCTGTTTTTT.

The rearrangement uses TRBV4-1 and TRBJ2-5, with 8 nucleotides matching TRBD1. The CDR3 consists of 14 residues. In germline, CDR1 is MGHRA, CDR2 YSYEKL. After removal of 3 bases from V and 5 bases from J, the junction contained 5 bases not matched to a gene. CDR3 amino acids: CASSQTRGLETQYF. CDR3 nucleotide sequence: TGCGCCAGCAGCCAGACCAGGGGGCTGGAGACCCAGTACTTC.

Here the CDR3 DNA reads TGTGCCACCAGCAGAGATCGGTCTAATTCACCCCTCCACTTT. It encodes CATSRDRSNSPLHF. V gene TRBV15 combines with J gene TRBJ1-6; D is unresolved. V was shortened by 0 bases and J by 6 bases, with 6 bases between the two germline ends. The CDR3 covers 14 residues. Per the germline V gene, CDR1 is LNHNV and CDR2 is YYDKDF (reference sequence).

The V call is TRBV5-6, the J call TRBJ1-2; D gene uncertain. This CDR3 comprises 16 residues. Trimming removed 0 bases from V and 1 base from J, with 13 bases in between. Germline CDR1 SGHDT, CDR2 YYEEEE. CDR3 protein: CASSLGVTIFNYGYTF. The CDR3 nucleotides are TGTGCCAGCAGCTTGGGAGTCACTATCTTTAACTATGGCTACACCTTC.

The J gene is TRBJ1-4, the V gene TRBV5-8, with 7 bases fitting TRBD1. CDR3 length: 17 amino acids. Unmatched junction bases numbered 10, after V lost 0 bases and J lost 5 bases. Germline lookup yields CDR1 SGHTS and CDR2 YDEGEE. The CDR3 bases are TGTGCCAGCAGCTTGGTGCACACAGGGGTCGAAAATGAAAAACTGTTTTTT. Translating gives CASSLVHTGVENEKLFF.

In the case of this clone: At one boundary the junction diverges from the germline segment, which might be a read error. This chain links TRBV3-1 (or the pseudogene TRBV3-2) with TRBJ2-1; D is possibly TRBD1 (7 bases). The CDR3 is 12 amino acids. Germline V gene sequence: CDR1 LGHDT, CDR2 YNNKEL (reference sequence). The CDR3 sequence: CASSQAAGQRLF. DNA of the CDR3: TGTGCCAGCAGCCAGGCCGCGGGACAGAGGCTCTTC.

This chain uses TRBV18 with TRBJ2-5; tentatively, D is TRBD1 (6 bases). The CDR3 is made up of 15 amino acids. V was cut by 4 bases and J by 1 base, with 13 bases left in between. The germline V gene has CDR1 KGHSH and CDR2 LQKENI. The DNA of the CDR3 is TGTGCCAGCTCACTCCGGGCAGGGGCCCAAGAGACCCAGTACTTC. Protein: CASSLRAGAQETQYF.

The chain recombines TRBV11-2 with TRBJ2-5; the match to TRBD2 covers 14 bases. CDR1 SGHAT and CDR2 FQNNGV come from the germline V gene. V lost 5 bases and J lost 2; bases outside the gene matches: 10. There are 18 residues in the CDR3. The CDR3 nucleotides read TGTGCCAGCAGCCAAGGGACTAGCGGGGGCCCCGGGCAAGAGACCCAGTACTTC. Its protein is CASSQGTSGGPGQETQYF.

The CDR3 sequence is CASSLRQTPSYEQYF. The CDR3 region has the DNA TGTGCCAGCAGTTTAAGACAGACCCCCTCCTACGAGCAGTACTTC. J is TRBJ2-7 and V is TRBV27; D is perhaps TRBD1 (5 bases). Trimming left V 2 bases short and J 0 bases short, with 11 bases between. Germline CDR1 MNHEY, CDR2 SMNVEV (reference sequence). The CDR3 totals 15 residues.

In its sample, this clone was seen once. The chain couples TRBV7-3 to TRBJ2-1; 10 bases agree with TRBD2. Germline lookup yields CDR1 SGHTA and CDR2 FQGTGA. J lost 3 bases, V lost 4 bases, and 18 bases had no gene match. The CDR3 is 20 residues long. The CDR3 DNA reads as TGTGCCAGCAGCTCTCAAGGGGGGCGGCTAGCGGGGGCCGTCTACAATGAGCAGTTCTTC. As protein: CASSSQGGRLAGAVYNEQFF.

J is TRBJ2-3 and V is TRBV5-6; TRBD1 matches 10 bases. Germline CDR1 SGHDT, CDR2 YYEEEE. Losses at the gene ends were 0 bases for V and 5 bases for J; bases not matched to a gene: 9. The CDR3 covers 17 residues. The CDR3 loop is CASSLDLGGQGRDTQYF. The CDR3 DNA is TGTGCCAGCAGCTTGGATTTAGGGGGACAGGGGAGAGATACGCAGTATTTT.

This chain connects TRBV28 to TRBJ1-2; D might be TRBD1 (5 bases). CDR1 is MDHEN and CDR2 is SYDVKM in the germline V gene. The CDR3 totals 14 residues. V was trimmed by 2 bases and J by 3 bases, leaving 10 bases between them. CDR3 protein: CASSLHTGDYGYTF. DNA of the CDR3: TGTGCCAGCAGTTTACATACAGGAGACTATGGCTACACCTTC.

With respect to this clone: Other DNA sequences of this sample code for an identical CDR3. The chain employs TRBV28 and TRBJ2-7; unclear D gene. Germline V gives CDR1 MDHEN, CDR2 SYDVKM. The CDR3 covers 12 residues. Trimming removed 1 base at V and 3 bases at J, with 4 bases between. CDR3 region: CASSLSGYEQYF. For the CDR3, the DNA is TGTGCCAGCAGTTTATCGGGCTACGAGCAGTACTTC.